This T cell receptor (beta chain) was identified in a study of cytomegalovirus exposure and HLA in healthy donors. Study conclusions and caveats: Among TCR sequences, most were rare, though some public TCRs appeared in many donors. Under in vitro conditions, three CMV-associated chains were confirmed as specific for CMV antigens. According to the study, around 180 TCR beta chains were cytomegalovirus-associated.

Per the germline V gene, CDR1 is SEHNR and CDR2 is FQNEAQ (reference sequence). The CDR3 extends over 17 amino acids. V lost 5 bases to trimming and J lost 4 bases; unmatched junction nucleotides: 7. Produced via immunoSEQ multiplex PCR; TCRdb's table is partial and in-frame only. The table records 60,000 to 70,000 clones, around 89% of them present only once. Of note for this clone: Its antigen is as yet unknown.

Input material: PBMCs. This receptor was taken from a woman younger than 35 in good health and CMV-seronegative. The chain couples TRBV7-9 to TRBJ2-2, with 13 bases fitting TRBD2. CDR3: CASSRGGLAGFTGELFF. The CDR3 DNA follows: TGTGCCAGCAGCCGAGGGGGACTAGCGGGATTCACCGGGGAGCTGTTTTTT.